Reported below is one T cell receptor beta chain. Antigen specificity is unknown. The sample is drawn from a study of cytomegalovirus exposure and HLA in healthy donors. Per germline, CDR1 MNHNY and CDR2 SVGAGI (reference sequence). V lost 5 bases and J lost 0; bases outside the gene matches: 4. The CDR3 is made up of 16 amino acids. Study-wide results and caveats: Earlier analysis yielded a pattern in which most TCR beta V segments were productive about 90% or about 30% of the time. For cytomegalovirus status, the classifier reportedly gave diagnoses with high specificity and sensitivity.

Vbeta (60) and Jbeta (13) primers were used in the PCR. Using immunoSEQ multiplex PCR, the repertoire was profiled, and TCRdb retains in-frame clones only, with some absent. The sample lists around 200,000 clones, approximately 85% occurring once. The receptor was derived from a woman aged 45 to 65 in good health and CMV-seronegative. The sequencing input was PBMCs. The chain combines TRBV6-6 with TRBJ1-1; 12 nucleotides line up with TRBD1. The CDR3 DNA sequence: TGTGCCAGCAGTCCGGGACAGGGGGCTATGAACACTGAAGCTTTCTTT. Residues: CASSPGQGAMNTEAFF.